This T cell receptor (beta chain) was retrieved from a study of cytotoxic CD8 clonotypes in ibrutinib-treated CLL. Study-wide context: Of a cohort that held around 10 relapsed/refractory and some 15 treatment-naive patients, approximately 18 were IGHV unmutated. The sample average was 255,043 productive templates and roughly 94,000 productive rearrangements.

The study's findings and limits: The study found clonality rose at ibrutinib response, then fell toward baseline at progression. Clonality (at baseline) was higher than in age-matched healthy donors and tracked circulating CD8+ T-cell counts.

With regard to this clone: The antigen is not known.

Clones were sequenced by immunoSEQ multiplex PCR, and TCRdb holds only the in-frame ones, with some missing. The repertoire consists of 50,000 or so clones, with roughly 63% occurring once and the leading ten covering around 30%. The sequencing used PBMCs, collected after 24 months of ibrutinib treatment. The TCR sequence derives from a human donor with chronic lymphocytic leukemia.

CDR3 coding DNA: TGTGCCAGCAGCTCCTTCAATCGGACAGGGAGGAACACCGGGGAGCTGTTTTTT. Encoded protein: CASSSFNRTGRNTGELFF. The V and J genes are TRBV5-6 and TRBJ2-2, with 8 positions matching TRBD1. The V gene's germline CDR1 is SGHDT and CDR2 YYEEEE. The CDR3 runs 18 residues. V shed 3 bases and J 1 base; nucleotides not matched to a gene: 11.